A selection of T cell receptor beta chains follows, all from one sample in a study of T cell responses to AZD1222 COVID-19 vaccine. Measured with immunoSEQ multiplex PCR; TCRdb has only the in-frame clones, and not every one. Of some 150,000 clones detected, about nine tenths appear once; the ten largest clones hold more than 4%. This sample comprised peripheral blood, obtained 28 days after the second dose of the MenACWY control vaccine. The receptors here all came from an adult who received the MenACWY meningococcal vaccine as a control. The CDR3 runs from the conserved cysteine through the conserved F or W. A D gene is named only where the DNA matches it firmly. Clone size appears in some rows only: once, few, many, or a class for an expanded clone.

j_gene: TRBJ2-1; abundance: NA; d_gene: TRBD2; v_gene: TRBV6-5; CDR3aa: CASSSGLAGVSEQFF; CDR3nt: TGTGCCAGCAGTTCCGGACTAGCGGGAGTATCTGAGCAGTTCTTC
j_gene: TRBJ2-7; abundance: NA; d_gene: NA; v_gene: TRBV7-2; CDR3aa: CASSLGGWREQYF; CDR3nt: TGTGCCAGCAGCTTAGGGGGGTGGCGGGAGCAGTACTTC
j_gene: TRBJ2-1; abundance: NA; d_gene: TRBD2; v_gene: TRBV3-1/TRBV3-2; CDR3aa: CANILRTSRHEQFF; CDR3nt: TGTGCCAACATATTGAGGACTAGTCGCCATGAGCAGTTCTTC
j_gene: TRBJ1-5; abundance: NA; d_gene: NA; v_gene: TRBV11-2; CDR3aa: CASSLGGGNQPQHF; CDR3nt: TGTGCCAGCAGCTTAGGAGGCGGAAATCAGCCCCAGCATTTT
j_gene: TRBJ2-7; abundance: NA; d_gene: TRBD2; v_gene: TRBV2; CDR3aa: CASSTPGLAGGEQYF; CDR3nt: TGTGCCAGCAGCACACCGGGACTAGCGGGAGGCGAGCAGTACTTC
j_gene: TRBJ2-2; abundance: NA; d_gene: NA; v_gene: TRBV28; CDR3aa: CASSPLRDTGELFF; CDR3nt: TGTGCCAGCAGTCCACTCAGAGACACCGGGGAGCTGTTTTTT
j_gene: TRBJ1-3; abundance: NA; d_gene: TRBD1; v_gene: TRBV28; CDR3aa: CASSSPAGGGGNTIYF; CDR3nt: TGTGCCAGCAGTAGCCCCGCAGGGGGCGGTGGAAACACCATATATTTT
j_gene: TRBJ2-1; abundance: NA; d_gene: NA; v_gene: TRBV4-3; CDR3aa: CASSQEPRSSYNEQFF; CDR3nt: TGCGCCAGCAGCCAAGAACCCAGATCCTCCTACAATGAGCAGTTCTTC
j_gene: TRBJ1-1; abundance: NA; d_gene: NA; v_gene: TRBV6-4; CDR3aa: CASSDENRVGVRAFF; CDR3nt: TGTGCCAGCAGTGACGAAAATCGGGTTGGGGTTCGGGCTTTCTTT
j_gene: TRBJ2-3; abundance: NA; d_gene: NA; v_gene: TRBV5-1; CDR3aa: CARITGTRSDTQYF; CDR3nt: TGCGCCAGGATTACCGGGACCCGGTCAGATACGCAGTATTTT
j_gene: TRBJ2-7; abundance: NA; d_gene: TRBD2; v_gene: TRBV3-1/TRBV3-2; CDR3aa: CARRTSGWYEQYF; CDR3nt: TGTGCCCGAAGGACTAGCGGTTGGTACGAGCAGTACTTC
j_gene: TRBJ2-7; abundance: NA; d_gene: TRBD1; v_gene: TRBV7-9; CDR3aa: CASTVTGPEQYF; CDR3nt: TGTGCCAGCACCGTGACAGGGCCCGAGCAGTACTTC
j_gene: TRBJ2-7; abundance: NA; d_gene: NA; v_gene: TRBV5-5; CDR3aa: CASSLSRVGYEQYF; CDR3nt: TGTGCCAGCAGCTTGAGCCGGGTAGGCTACGAGCAGTACTTC
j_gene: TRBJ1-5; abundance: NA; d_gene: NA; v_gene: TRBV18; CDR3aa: CASSQTGVGSNQPQHF; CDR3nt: TGTGCCAGCTCCCAAACGGGGGTAGGAAGCAATCAGCCCCAGCATTTT
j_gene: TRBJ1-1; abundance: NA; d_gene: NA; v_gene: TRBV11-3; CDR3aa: CASSLERQQNTEAFF; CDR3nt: TGTGCCAGCAGCTTGGAAAGACAGCAGAACACTGAAGCTTTCTTT
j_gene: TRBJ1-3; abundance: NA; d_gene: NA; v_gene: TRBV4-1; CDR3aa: CASSQDSSGNTIYF; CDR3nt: TGCGCCAGCAGCCAAGACAGCTCTGGAAACACCATATATTTT
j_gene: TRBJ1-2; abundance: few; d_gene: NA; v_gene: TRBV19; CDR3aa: CASSISTDLAGYGYTF; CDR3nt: TGTGCCAGTAGTATAAGCACCGACTTAGCGGGCTATGGCTACACCTTC
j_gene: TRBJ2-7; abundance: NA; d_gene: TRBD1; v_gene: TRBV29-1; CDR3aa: CSVFTGAHEQYF; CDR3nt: TGCAGCGTCTTCACAGGGGCCCACGAGCAGTACTTC
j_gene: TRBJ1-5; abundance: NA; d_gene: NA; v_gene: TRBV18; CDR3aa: CASSPNRGNQPQHF; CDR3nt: TGTGCCAGCTCACCAAACAGGGGCAATCAGCCCCAGCATTTT
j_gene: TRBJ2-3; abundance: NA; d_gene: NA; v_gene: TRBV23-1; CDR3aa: CASSQSNDGIPWESSTDTQYF; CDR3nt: TGCGCCAGCAGTCAGTCCAACGATGGGATACCATGGGAAAGTAGCACAGATACGCAGTATTTT
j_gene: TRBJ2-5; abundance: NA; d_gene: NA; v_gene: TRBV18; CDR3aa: CASSPPGQGMGGETQYF; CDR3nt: TGTGCCAGCTCACCACCAGGGCAGGGGATGGGAGGAGAGACCCAGTACTTC
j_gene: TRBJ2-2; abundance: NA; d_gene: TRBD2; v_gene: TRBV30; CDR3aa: CAGGVERTSGTSGELFF; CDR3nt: TGTGCCGGCGGAGTTGAAAGGACTAGCGGGACAAGCGGGGAGCTGTTTTTT
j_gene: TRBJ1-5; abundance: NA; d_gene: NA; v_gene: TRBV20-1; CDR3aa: CSASRIGGSNQPQHF; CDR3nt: TGCAGTGCTAGTAGGATTGGGGGAAGCAATCAGCCCCAGCATTTT
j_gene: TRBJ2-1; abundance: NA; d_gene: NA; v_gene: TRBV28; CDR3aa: CASSCSGTECNEQFF; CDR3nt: TGTGCCAGCAGCTGTTCCGGGACCGAGTGCAATGAGCAGTTCTTC
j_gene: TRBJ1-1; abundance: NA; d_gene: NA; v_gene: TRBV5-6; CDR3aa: CASSLTANTEAFF; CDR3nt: TGTGCCAGCAGCTTGACAGCGAACACTGAAGCTTTCTTT
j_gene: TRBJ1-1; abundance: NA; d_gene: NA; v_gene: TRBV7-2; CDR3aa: CASSFQGSMNTEAFF; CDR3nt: TGTGCCAGCAGCTTCCAGGGGTCTATGAACACTGAAGCTTTCTTT
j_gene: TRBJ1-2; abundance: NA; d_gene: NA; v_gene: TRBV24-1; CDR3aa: CATSRGRYGYTF; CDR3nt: TGTGCCACCTCCAGGGGCCGATATGGCTACACCTTC
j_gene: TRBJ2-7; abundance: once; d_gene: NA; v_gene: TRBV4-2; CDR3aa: CASSQEDRRREQYF; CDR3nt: TGTGCCAGCAGCCAGGAAGACAGAAGAAGGGAGCAGTACTTC
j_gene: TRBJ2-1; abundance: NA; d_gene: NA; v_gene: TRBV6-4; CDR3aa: CASARAASPRSEQFF; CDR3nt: TGTGCCAGCGCCCGAGCGGCTAGCCCCCGTAGTGAGCAGTTCTTC
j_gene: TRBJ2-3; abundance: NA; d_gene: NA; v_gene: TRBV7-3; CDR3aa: CASSFSGVSTDTQYF; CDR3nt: TGTGCCAGCAGCTTTTCCGGGGTCAGCACAGATACGCAGTATTTT
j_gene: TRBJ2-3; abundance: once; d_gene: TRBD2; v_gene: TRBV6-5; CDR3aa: CASSLSSGRDTQYF; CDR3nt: TGTGCCAGCAGCTTGTCTAGCGGAAGAGATACGCAGTATTTT
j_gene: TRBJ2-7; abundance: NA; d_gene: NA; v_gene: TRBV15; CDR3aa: CATSRDQLRGVSGYEQYF; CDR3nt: TGTGCCACCAGCAGAGATCAACTAAGGGGAGTCAGCGGCTACGAGCAGTACTTC
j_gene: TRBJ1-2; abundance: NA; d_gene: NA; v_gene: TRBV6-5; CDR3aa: CASRVRGSGVPGYTF; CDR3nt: TGTGCCAGCAGGGTCCGGGGGAGTGGGGTTCCGGGCTACACCTTC
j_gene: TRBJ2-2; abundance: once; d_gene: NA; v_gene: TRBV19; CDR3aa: CASKQTGAAGELFF; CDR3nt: TGTGCCAGTAAGCAGACAGGAGCGGCCGGGGAGCTGTTTTTT
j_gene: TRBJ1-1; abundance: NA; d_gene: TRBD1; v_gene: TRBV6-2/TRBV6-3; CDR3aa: CASSRPPDRGAEAFF; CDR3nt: TGTGCCAGCAGTCGACCCCCGGACAGGGGCGCTGAAGCTTTCTTT
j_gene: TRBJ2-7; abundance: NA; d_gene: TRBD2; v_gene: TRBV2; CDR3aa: CASSTGLAYEQYF; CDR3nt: TGTGCCAGCAGCACGGGACTAGCCTACGAGCAGTACTTC
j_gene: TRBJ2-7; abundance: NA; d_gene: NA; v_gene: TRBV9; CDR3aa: CASSVAKAAPSYEQYF; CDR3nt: TGTGCCAGCAGCGTAGCTAAGGCAGCCCCTTCCTACGAGCAGTACTTC
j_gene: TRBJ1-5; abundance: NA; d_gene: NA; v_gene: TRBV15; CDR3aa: CATSRDVVGGEPQHF; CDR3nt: TGTGCCACCAGCAGAGATGTGGTTGGGGGGGAGCCCCAGCATTTT
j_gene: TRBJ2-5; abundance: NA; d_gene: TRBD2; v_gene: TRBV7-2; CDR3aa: CASRAGLAGRAETQYF; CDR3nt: TGTGCCAGCAGGGCGGGACTAGCGGGTAGGGCGGAGACCCAGTACTTC
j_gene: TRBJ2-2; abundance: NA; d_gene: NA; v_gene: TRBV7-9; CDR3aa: CASSFLRDSNTGELFF; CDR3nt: TGTGCCAGCAGCTTCCTCAGAGACAGCAACACCGGGGAGCTGTTTTTT
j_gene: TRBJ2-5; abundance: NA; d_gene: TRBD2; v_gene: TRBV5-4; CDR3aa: CASSLGLAAQETQYF; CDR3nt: TGTGCCAGCAGCTTGGGGCTAGCGGCCCAAGAGACCCAGTACTTC
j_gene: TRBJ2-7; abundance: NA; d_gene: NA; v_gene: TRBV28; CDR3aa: CASSSLNEQYF; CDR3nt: TGTGCCAGCAGTTCCCTTAACGAGCAGTACTTC
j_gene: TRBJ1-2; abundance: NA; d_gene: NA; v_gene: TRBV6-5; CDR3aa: CASSYSGQTFLDGYTF; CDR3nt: TGTGCCAGCAGTTACTCGGGGCAGACGTTCCTAGATGGCTACACCTTC
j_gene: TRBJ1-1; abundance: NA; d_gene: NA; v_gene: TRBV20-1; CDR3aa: CSASPGSVGAFF; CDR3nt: TGCAGTGCTAGTCCGGGTTCTGTAGGAGCTTTCTTT
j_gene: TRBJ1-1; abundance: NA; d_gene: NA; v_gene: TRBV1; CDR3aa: CTSSQDLETVNTEAFF; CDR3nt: TGCACCAGCAGCCAAGATTTGGAGACTGTGAACACTGAAGCTTTCTTT
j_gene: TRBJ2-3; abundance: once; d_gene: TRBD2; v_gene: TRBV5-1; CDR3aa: CASSAGLAGGPTSTDTQYF; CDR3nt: TGCGCCAGCAGCGCGGGACTAGCGGGAGGGCCGACTAGCACAGATACGCAGTATTTT
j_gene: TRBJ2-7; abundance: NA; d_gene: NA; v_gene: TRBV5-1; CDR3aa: CASSSFPGAEYF; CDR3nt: TGCGCCAGCAGCTCATTCCCAGGTGCCGAGTACTTC
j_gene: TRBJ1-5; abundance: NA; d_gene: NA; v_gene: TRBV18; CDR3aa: CASSPDTDQPQHF; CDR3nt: TGTGCCAGCTCACCAGATACAGATCAGCCCCAGCATTTT
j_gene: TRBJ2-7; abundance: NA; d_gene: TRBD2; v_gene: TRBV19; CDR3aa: CASSMIGGSSYEQYF; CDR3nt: TGTGCCAGTAGTATGATCGGCGGGAGCTCCTACGAGCAGTACTTC
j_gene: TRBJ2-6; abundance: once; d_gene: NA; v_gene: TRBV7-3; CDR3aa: CASSTRGMSGANVLTF; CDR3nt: TGTGCCAGCAGCACTAGGGGGATGTCTGGGGCCAACGTCCTGACTTTC
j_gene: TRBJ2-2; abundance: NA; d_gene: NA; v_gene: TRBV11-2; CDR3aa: CASSFQGGLELFF; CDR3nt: TGTGCCAGCAGTTTCCAGGGGGGCTTGGAGCTGTTTTTT
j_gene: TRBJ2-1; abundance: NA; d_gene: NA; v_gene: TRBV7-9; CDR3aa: CASSSASETPEDNEQFF; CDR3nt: TGTGCCAGCAGCTCTGCTAGCGAGACACCTGAGGACAATGAGCAGTTCTTC